This T cell receptor (beta chain) comes out of a study of Ad26.COV2.S vaccination and SARS-CoV-2 variants. Study-wide findings and caveats: Measures of TCR breadth and depth may have fallen short of total T cell responses. Post-vaccination breadth of spike-specific CD8+ and CD4+ T cell responses was reportedly substantial. Placebo and vaccine recipients had non-spike TCR breadth that was similar. Higher spike-specific TCR breadth was found in vaccine recipients than in placebo recipients.

Germline CDR1 is SGDLS and CDR2 is YYNGEE. V lost 1 base, J lost 5 bases, and 5 bases stayed unmatched. CDR3 length: 15 amino acids. Clones were sequenced by immunoSEQ multiplex PCR, and TCRdb holds only the in-frame ones, with some missing. This sample has about 180,000 clones, with roughly 87% found just once. Worth noting for this clone: What it binds is not known.

The chain employs TRBV9 and TRBJ1-1, with TRBD1 matching over 10 bases. The receptor's source is a human donor who had recovered from COVID-19. The material was peripheral blood, obtained after recovery from COVID-19. CDR3 amino acids: CASSVTGQGGTEAFF. The CDR3 nucleotides are TGTGCCAGCAGCGTAACCGGACAGGGGGGAACTGAAGCTTTCTTT.